This is a list of T cell receptor beta chains from one sample in a study. TCRdb reprocessed the RT-PCR reads with MiXCR, giving one entry per CDR3 protein. Counted here are around 700,000 distinct CDR3 sequences, 13% to 15% occurring once; the ten biggest clones make up 3.6%. Sequenced: memory CD4+ T cells from blood. The source is a female donor in good health, serving as a healthy control. The CDR3 runs from the conserved cysteine through the conserved F or W. The D gene is left open where the match is weak. Not every row has a clone size; where given, it reads once, few, many or a size class.

.	TRBJ1-2	.	TRBV7-8	CASSDGANYGYTF	TGTGCCAGCAGCGACGGAGCTAACTATGGCTACACCTTC
few	TRBJ2-1	.	TRBV6-6	CASSYSAPDNEQFF	TGTGCCAGCAGTTATTCAGCGCCCGACAATGAGCAGTTCTTC
few	TRBJ2-7	TRBD1	TRBV10-2	CASRVGGQGYEQYF	TGCGCCAGCAGGGTTGGGGGACAGGGTTACGAGCAGTACTTC
many	TRBJ2-3	.	TRBV20-1	CSARGSSHTDTQYF	TGCAGTGCTAGAGGGTCTAGCCACACAGATACGCAGTATTTT
.	TRBJ1-5	.	TRBV20-1	CSALGVEQPQHF	TGCAGTGCCCTGGGGGTGGAACAGCCCCAGCATTTT
.	TRBJ1-2	.	TRBV24-1	CATSDFSAAGTYGYTF	TGTGCCACCAGTGATTTTTCGGCTGCTGGGACCTATGGCTACACCTTC
.	TRBJ2-3	.	TRBV9	CASSSTPPTGRDTQYF	TGTGCCAGCAGCTCAACGCCCCCCACGGGGCGGGATACGCAGTATTTT
.	TRBJ1-2	TRBD1	TRBV3-1	CASSHPQGGYTF	TGTGCCAGCAGCCATCCACAGGGGGGCTACACCTTC
few	TRBJ2-5	TRBD1	TRBV27	CASSLGTGGRETQYF	TGTGCCAGCAGTTTAGGGACAGGGGGCAGAGAGACCCAGTACTTC
many	TRBJ2-3	.	TRBV12-3/TRBV12-4	CASSLSTPLDTQYF	TGTGCCAGCAGTCTTTCGACCCCTTTAGATACGCAGTATTTT
.	TRBJ1-6	.	TRBV2	CASSDMGGVNSPLHF	TGTGCCAGCAGTGATATGGGAGGGGTTAATTCACCCCTCCACTTT
few	TRBJ1-2	.	TRBV7-9	CASSLMGAQTYGYTF	TGTGCCAGCAGCTTGATGGGGGCCCAAACCTATGGCTACACCTTC
.	TRBJ2-5	TRBD2	TRBV10-3	CAISETHPGTSGETQYF	TGTGCCATCAGTGAAACCCACCCCGGGACTAGCGGAGAGACCCAGTACTTC
many	TRBJ2-7	TRBD1	TRBV29-1	CSVVQAGAGGLKDEQYF	TGCAGCGTGGTTCAAGCTGGGGCAGGGGGATTGAAGGACGAGCAGTACTTC
few	TRBJ2-7	TRBD1	TRBV6-5	CASSYWTGGGGEQYF	TGTGCCAGCAGTTACTGGACAGGGGGCGGGGGCGAGCAGTACTTC
few	TRBJ2-5	TRBD2	TRBV7-2	CASSSRGGSGETQYF	TGTGCCAGCAGCTCCCGCGGGGGGTCGGGAGAGACCCAGTACTTC
few	TRBJ2-3	TRBD2	TRBV5-1	CASSLATSAGPGDTQYF	TGCGCCAGCAGCTTGGCGACTAGCGCCGGGCCGGGAGATACGCAGTATTTT
.	TRBJ2-1	TRBD2	TRBV6-2/TRBV6-3	CASSTLAGGLSNEQFF	TGTGCCAGCAGCACACTAGCGGGAGGGCTGAGCAATGAGCAGTTCTTC